This T cell receptor beta chain derives from a study of blood T cell repertoires in COVID-19. In the original processing: Using reference gene primer amplification, nucleated cell counts were estimated. Repertoires were generated with immunoSEQ multiplex PCR, while TCRdb's copy carries only in-frame clones and drops some. That table is the source of V, J and clone size, and D and trimming were worked out from the DNA. The sample carries about 260,000 clones, 80% to 90% recorded once. Germline values: CDR1 MNHEY, CDR2 SMNVEV (reference sequence). The CDR3 extends over 15 amino acids. Losses at the gene ends were 9 bases for V and 3 bases for J; bases not matched to a gene: 13.

This chain joins TRBV27 and TRBJ2-5; 7 nucleotides line up with TRBD1. The sample taken for sequencing was peripheral blood. The sequence came from a woman in her forties with acute or convalescent COVID-19. The CDR3 DNA sequence: TGTGCCAGTTGGACACCAGGGGGAAGGAAAGAGACCCAGTACTTC. Encoded protein: CASWTPGGRKETQYF.